A selection of T cell receptor beta chains follows, all from one sample in a study of blood T cell repertoires in COVID-19. The repertoire was sequenced with immunoSEQ multiplex PCR; TCRdb's copy has only in-frame clones and lacks some. The sample holds 30,000 or so clones, approximately 88% seen once. Sequenced material: peripheral blood. The receptors were sampled from a woman aged 40 to 49 with active or convalescent COVID-19. Each CDR3 is given without its conserved first and last residue. Fields, in order: D gene, J gene, V gene, CDR3 protein. A D gene is named only where the DNA matches it firmly.

>NA|TRBJ2-5|TRBV5-1
ASSSRVQETQY
>TRBD1|TRBJ2-1|TRBV20-1
SASPGQGSLNEQF
>TRBD1|TRBJ1-6|TRBV7-6
ASSLGQGLPTLH
>NA|TRBJ1-1|TRBV7-2
ASSLAPGDTEAF
>NA|TRBJ1-1|TRBV9
ASSVAGGFPNTEAF
>TRBD1|TRBJ1-4|TRBV28
ASSYLQGALGEKLF
>NA|TRBJ1-6|TRBV11-2
ASSSVTGPDSPLH
>TRBD2|TRBJ2-1|TRBV18
ASSPLPISGSVRAEQF
>NA|TRBJ1-5|TRBV6-1
ASSERQPYSNQPQH
>NA|TRBJ1-2|TRBV10-3
AIGGDWDYGYT
>NA|TRBJ2-2|TRBV14
ASSQVRGGNTGELF
>TRBD1|TRBJ1-2|TRBV9
ASSAGQGARGYT
>NA|TRBJ2-3|TRBV4-2
ASSQVGDWADTQY